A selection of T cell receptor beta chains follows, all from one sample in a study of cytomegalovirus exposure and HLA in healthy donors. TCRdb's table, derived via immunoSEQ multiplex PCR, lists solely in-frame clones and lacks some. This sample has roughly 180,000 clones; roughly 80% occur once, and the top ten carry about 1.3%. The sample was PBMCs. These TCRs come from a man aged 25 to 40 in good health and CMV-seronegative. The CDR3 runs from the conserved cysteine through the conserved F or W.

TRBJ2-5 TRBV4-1 CASSHPPTGRGETQYF
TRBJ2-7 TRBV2 CASSVGRLWEQYF
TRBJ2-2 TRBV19 CASSIVTNTGELFF
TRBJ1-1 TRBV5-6 CASSLTGKNTEAFF
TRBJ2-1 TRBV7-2 CASSFTSGGAQFF
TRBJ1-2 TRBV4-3 CASSQGQGPYGYTF
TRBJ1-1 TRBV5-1 CASSATPGGSEAFF
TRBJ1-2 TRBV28 CASSPPGLSSYGYTF
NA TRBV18 CASSSQTGSHEQYF
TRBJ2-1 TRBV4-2 CASSQDIRTNPYNEQFF
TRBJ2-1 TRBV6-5 CASSYSGGGRNEQFF
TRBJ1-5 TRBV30 CAWSALRRTTLGGVGQPQHF
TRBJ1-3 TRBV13 CASSPQGDSGNTIYF
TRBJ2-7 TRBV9 CASSVDGSYEQYF
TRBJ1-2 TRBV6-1 CASSEYPGGDGYTF
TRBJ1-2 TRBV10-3 CAINKGQNSYGYTF
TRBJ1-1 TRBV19 CASRTPGLDTEAFF
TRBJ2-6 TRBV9 CASSPLGGISGANVLTF
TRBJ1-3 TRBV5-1 CASSLAGGSSGNTIYF
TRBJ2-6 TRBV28 CASSSPGHRYSGANVLTF
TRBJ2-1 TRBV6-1 CASADSSILNEQFF
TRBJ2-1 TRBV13 CASSWTSADEQFF
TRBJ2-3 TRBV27 CASLAGGSTDTQYF
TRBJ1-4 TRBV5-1 CASSLRGNNEKLFF
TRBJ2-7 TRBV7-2 CASSSQGALYYEQYF
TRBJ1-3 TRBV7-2 CASSLAYPSSGNTIYF
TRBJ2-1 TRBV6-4 CASSPQASEYNEQFF
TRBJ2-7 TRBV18 CASSPPGLADYEQYF
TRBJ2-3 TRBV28 CASSLELNTQYF
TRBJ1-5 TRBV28 CASSSPGLTNQPQHF
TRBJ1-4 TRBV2 CASSDRAANEKLFF
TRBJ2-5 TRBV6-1 CASRAGHGETQYF
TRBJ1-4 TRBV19 CASSPPGTVNEKLFF
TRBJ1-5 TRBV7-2 CASSLVGGNQPQHF
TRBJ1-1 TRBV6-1 CASTTTGKNTEAFF
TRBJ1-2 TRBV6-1 CASSALWGDGYTF
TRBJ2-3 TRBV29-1 CSTFGSSTDTQYF
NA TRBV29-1 CSVPTSGTTYEQYF
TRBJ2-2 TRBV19 CASSIGQGARTGELFF
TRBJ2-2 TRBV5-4 CASSLTSVTSGELFF
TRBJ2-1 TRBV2 CASGLFEGEKQFF
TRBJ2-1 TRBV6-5 CASSYSSRGVYNEQFF
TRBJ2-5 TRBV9 CASSVTFQETQYF
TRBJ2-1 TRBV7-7 CASSIDRVATEQFF
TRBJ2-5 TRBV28 CASSLGVRGIDF
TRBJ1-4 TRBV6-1 CASNRAPNEKLFF
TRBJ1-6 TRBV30 CAWSRDSYNSPLHF
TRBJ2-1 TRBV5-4 CASSLGLAGAYNEQFF
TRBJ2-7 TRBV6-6 CASSYSGGSSYEQYF
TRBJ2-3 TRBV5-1 CASSWGLDGTDTQYF
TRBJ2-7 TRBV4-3 CASSQTRGGRGGAYF
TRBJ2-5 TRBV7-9 CASSFSGEETQYF